A single sample gave rise to the 20 T cell receptor beta chains below, sequenced in a study of cytomegalovirus exposure and HLA in healthy donors. The PCR was carried out with 60 Vbeta primers and 13 Jbeta primers. Some clones are missing from TCRdb's copy, which holds only in-frame ones; the method was immunoSEQ multiplex PCR. This table holds about 200,000 clones, around 85% found once. Sequences were obtained from PBMCs. The origin of the receptors is a woman aged 45-60 years in good health and CMV-seronegative.

The chain recombines TRBV18 with TRBJ1-1; 8 nucleotides align to TRBD1. The trim removed 3 bases at V and 0 bases at J, leaving 0 bases unmatched. Germline values: CDR1 KGHSH, CDR2 LQKENI. CDR3 length equals 14 residues. CDR3 region: CASSPTGVNTEAFF. The CDR3 DNA follows: TGTGCCAGCTCACCGACAGGGGTGAACACTGAAGCTTTCTTT.

The chain joins TRBV11-2 to TRBJ2-5; perhaps TRBD1 as D (8 bases). Germline V lookup: CDR1 SGHAT, CDR2 FQNNGV. This CDR3 has 16 amino acids. Trimming stripped 5 bases from V and 1 base from J, with 17 bases between. CDR3 sequence reads: CASSVRQGRVQETQYF. The CDR3 DNA is TGTGCCAGCAGCGTCCGACAGGGGAGGGTCCAAGAGACCCAGTACTTC. The full variable domain, in which reference TRBV11-2 and TRBJ2-5 provide the parts outside the CDR3, is EAGVAQSPRYKIIEKRQSVAFWCNPISGHATLYWYQQILGQGPKLLIQFQNNGVVDDSQLPKDRFSAERLKGVDSTLKIQPAKLEDSAVYLCASSVRQGRVQETQYFGPGTRLLVL.

The chain joins TRBV29-1 to TRBJ2-7; 14 positions agree with TRBD2. Looked up from germline, CDR1 is SQVTM and CDR2 is ANQGSEA. The trim removed 1 base at V and 6 bases at J, leaving 11 bases unmatched. There are 17 residues in the CDR3. In DNA form, the CDR3 reads TGCAGCGTTGAAGCGGGACTAGCGGGAGTCGCGACTGGCGAGCAGTACTTC. It codes for CSVEAGLAGVATGEQYF.

This chain links TRBV6-5 with TRBJ2-7, with a possible D match to TRBD1 (5 bases). V lost 0 bases, J lost 7 bases, and 10 bases lay in between. The CDR3 sequence is 13 residues long. Germline CDR1 reads MNHEY; CDR2 reads SVGAGI. For the CDR3, the DNA is TGTGCCAGCAGTTACTCCAGGGCGCAAGAGCAGTACTTC. This encodes CASSYSRAQEQYF.

This clone was recorded once. The chain employs TRBV9 and TRBJ2-1, with 7 bases lining up with TRBD1. CDR3 length: 15 amino acids. The V gene end was trimmed by 3 bases and the J gene end by 3 bases; junction bases not matched to a gene: 6. Germline CDR1 SGDLS, CDR2 YYNGEE. CDR3 in amino acids: CASSALQGRYNEQFF. CDR3 in DNA: TGTGCCAGCAGCGCGCTACAGGGGCGCTACAATGAGCAGTTCTTC.

The chain links TRBV10-1 to TRBJ2-3, with unresolved D. Trimming shortened V by 4 bases and J by 3 bases, and 5 bases separated the two germline ends. The CDR3 is 12 amino acids. CDR1 is WNHNN and CDR2 is SYGVQD in the germline V gene (reference sequence). The CDR3 DNA reads TGCGCCAGCAGTGCCCGGACAGATACGCAGTATTTT. Translation: CASSARTDTQYF.

The V and J genes are TRBV7-7 and TRBJ2-3, with 7 bases identical to TRBD2. With V trimmed by 5 bases and J by 3 bases, 11 bases remained unmatched. The CDR3 is 16 residues long. Germline V gives CDR1 SSHAT, CDR2 FNYEAQ (reference sequence). CDR3 region: CASSARTRGRTDTQYF. The CDR3 DNA reads as TGTGCCAGCAGCGCACGGACTAGAGGGAGGACAGATACGCAGTATTTT.

The chain recombines TRBV29-1 with TRBJ2-3, with 9 bases identical to TRBD2. V trimming: 2 bases; J trimming: 0 bases; junction bases outside the gene matches: 3. CDR1 and CDR2 from the germline V gene are SQVTM and ANQGSEA. This CDR3 is 15 amino acids long. CDR3 sequence reads: CSVENSGSSTDTQYF. Written as DNA, the CDR3 is TGCAGCGTTGAAAATAGCGGGAGTAGCACAGATACGCAGTATTTT.

This clone was seen more than once but under ten times. This rearrangement joins TRBV5-1 to TRBJ2-3; a weak D match, TRBD1 (6 bases). The CDR3 sequence is 16 residues long. The germline gives CDR1 SGHRS, CDR2 YFSETQ. V dropped 2 bases and J dropped 2 bases, with 15 bases sitting between them. The CDR3 is CASSFLGQPSTDTQYF. CDR3 in DNA: TGCGCCAGCAGCTTTTTAGGACAGCCCTCCACAGATACGCAGTATTTT.

This sequence joins TRBV7-2 and TRBJ2-7; TRBD2 matches at 8 bases. The junction had 8 bases not matched to a gene; V was cut back by 2 bases and J by 2 bases. The CDR3 has 16 amino acids. The germline V gene has CDR1 SGHTA and CDR2 FQGNSA. For the CDR3, the DNA is TGTGCCAGCAGCTTAAGTACTAGCGGCCACACCTACGAGCAGTACTTC. It codes for CASSLSTSGHTYEQYF.

The chain carries TRBV11-1 and TRBJ2-7; 7 bases map to TRBD2. Germline trimming cut 2 bases from V and 2 bases from J; bases unmatched to any gene: 3. From germline, CDR1 is SGHAT and CDR2 FQDESV (reference sequence). The CDR3 is made up of 14 amino acids. CDR3 amino acids: CASSLSGDPYEQYF. CDR3 nucleotide sequence: TGTGCCAGCAGCTTAAGCGGGGACCCCTACGAGCAGTACTTC.

CDR3 in DNA: TGTGCCAGTAGTAGGGACACACGGAAAACTGAAGCTTTCTTT. Its protein product is CASSRDTRKTEAFF. The gene calls are TRBV19 and TRBJ1-1, with D possibly matching TRBD1 (6 bases). The germline V gene has CDR1 LNHDA and CDR2 SQIVND (reference sequence). Trimming cost V 4 bases and J 5 bases, with 14 bases left between them. CDR3 length: 14 amino acids.

This clone was picked up one time. The CDR3 DNA follows: TGTGCCAGCAGCTTAGATATGGAGAATGTAGGGACTTCCGAAGAGACCCAGTACTTC. This sequence encodes CASSLDMENVGTSEETQYF. This chain joins TRBV11-2 and TRBJ2-5; possibly TRBD2 for D (6 bases). This CDR3 comprises 19 residues. Trimming took off 0 bases at V and 3 bases at J, with 23 bases between the two ends. Germline V CDR1 and CDR2: SGHAT, FQNNGV.

Only a few counts were recorded for this clone. The genes are TRBV28 and TRBJ1-1; unclear D gene. This CDR3 is 14 amino acids long. CDR1 and CDR2 from the germline V gene are MDHEN and SYDVKM. Trimming left V 7 bases short and J 5 bases short, with 17 bases between. In DNA form, the CDR3 reads TGTGCCAGCATAATGCGGAGGAGGGTTACTGAAGCTTTCTTT. It encodes CASIMRRRVTEAFF.

This clone has a single count. The rearrangement uses TRBV7-9 and TRBJ1-5, with TRBD1 matching over 7 bases. Trimming took 5 bases from V and 15 from J; bases not matched to a gene: 7. Germline-derived CDR1 and CDR2 are SEHNR and FQNEAQ (reference sequence). This CDR3 comprises 11 residues. In nucleotides, the CDR3 is TGTGCCAGCAGCCCGGGGGACAGATTGCATTTT. As protein: CASSPGDRLHF.

This chain uses TRBV6-1 with TRBJ1-1; 9 nucleotides line up with TRBD1. The CDR3 runs to 12 residues. Trimming cost V 6 bases and J 5 bases; bases outside gene matches: 1. Germline lookup yields CDR1 MNHNS and CDR2 SASEGT. The CDR3 DNA follows: TGTGCCAGCAGGACAGGGGGGACTGAAGCTTTCTTT. It yields the protein CASRTGGTEAFF.

The chain joins TRBV7-6 to TRBJ2-2, with D perhaps matching TRBD2 (6 bases). With 1 base removed from V and 0 bases from J, the gap between germline ends came to 6 bases. Per the germline V gene, CDR1 is SGHVS and CDR2 is FNYEAQ. The CDR3 has 15 amino acids. The CDR3 region has the DNA TGTGCCAGCAGCTTAGGCGGGGCGAACACCGGGGAGCTGTTTTTT. Its translation is CASSLGGANTGELFF.

This chain joins TRBV7-9 and TRBJ1-2; no reliable D call. CDR3 length equals 15 residues. V was pared by 1 base and J by 6 bases, with 15 bases between. Germline-derived CDR1 and CDR2 are SEHNR and FQNEAQ (reference sequence). CDR3 DNA: TGTGCCAGCAGCTTAGTGGGCACCGCCCTCGATGGCTACACCTTC. This translates into CASSLVGTALDGYTF.

In DNA form, the CDR3 reads TGTGCCAGCTCACCAAGGACTAGCCGCACAGATACGCAGTATTTT. Residues: CASSPRTSRTDTQYF. The chain combines TRBV18 with TRBJ2-3, with 8 bases lining up with TRBD2. This CDR3 is 15 amino acids long. The germline V gene encodes CDR1 KGHSH and CDR2 LQKENI. The trim removed 2 bases at V and 1 base at J, leaving 2 bases unmatched.

The chain uses TRBV7-2 and TRBJ1-5; 7 bases align to TRBD1. The germline CDR1 and CDR2 sequences are SGHTA and FQGNSA. Losses at the gene ends were 5 bases for V and 6 bases for J; bases not matched to a gene: 16. The CDR3 totals 17 residues. This CDR3 reads CASSHPEGQGGIQPQHF. The CDR3 DNA sequence: TGTGCCAGCAGCCACCCCGAGGGCCAGGGGGGAATTCAGCCCCAGCATTTT. The variable domain in full, with the rest retrieved from reference TRBV7-2 and TRBJ1-5, is GAGVSQSPSNKVTEKGKDVELRCDPISGHTALYWYRQSLGQGLEFLIYFQGNSAPDKSGLPSDRFSAERTGGSVSTLTIQRTQQEDSAVYLCASSHPEGQGGIQPQHFGDGTRLSIL.